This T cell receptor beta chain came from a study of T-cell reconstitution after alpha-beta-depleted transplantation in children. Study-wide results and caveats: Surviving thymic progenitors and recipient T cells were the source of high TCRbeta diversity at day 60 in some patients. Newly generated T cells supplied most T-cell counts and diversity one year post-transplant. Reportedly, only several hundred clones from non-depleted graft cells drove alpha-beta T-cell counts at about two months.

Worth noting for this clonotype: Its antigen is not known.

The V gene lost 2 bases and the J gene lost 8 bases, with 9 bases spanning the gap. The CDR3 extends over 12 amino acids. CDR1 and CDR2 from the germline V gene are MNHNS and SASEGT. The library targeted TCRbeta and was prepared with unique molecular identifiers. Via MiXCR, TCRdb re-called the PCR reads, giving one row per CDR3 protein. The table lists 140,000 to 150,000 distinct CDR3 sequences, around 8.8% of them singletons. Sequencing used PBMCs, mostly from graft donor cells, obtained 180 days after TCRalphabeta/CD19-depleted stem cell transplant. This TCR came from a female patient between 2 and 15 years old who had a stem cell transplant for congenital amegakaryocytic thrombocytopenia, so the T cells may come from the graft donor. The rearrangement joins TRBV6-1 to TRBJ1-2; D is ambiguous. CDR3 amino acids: CASSELWRGYTF. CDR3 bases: TGTGCCAGCAGTGAATTGTGGAGGGGCTACACCTTC.